Listed below are T cell receptor beta chains from one sample, sequenced in a study of shared clonotypes between healthy human individuals. Clones were sequenced by immunoSEQ multiplex PCR, and TCRdb holds only the in-frame ones, with some missing. This table has about 2 million clones, 90% to 95% appearing once. The specimen sequenced was naive CD4+ T cells sorted from blood. These TCRs come from a young man in good health. Both conserved end residues are part of each CDR3. A D gene is named only where the DNA matches it firmly.

v_call,j_call,d_call,cdr3_aa
TRBV6-5,TRBJ1-4,TRBD1,CASSLSGGASNEKLFF
TRBV9,TRBJ1-6,TRBD1,CASSPRQGSNSPLHF
TRBV27,TRBJ1-2,TRBD1,CASTRTGGYGYTF
TRBV6-5,TRBJ2-7,.,CASRVARGYEQYF
TRBV30,TRBJ2-1,.,CAWDSVPNGREQFF
TRBV9,TRBJ1-5,TRBD1,CASSVGQASNQPQHF
TRBV5-1,TRBJ2-3,TRBD2,CASYGTRSTDTQYF
TRBV5-6,TRBJ2-6,TRBD2,CASSLGEGLSGANVLTF
TRBV6-5,TRBJ2-2,TRBD1,CASRPGTGNTGELFF
TRBV9,TRBJ1-3,.,CASSPDSYSGNTIYF
TRBV6-1,TRBJ1-3,.,CASSEQGSGNTIYF
TRBV19,TRBJ1-5,TRBD1,CASSISRGQVGRSNQPQHF
TRBV6-5,TRBJ1-6,.,CASSFDSGENSPLHF